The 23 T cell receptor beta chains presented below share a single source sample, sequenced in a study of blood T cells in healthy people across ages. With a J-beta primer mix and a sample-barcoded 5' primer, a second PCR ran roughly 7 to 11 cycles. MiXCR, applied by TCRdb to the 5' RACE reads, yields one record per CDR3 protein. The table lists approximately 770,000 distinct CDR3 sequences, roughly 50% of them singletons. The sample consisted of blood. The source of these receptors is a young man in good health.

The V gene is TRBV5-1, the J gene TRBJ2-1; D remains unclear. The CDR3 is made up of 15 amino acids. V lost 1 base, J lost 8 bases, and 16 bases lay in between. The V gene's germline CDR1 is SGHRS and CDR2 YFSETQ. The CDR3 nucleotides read TGCGCCAGCAGCTTGCTTCAGACCCCGCCGGATGAGCAGTTCTTC. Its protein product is CASSLLQTPPDEQFF. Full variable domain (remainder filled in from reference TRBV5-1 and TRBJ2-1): KAGVTQTPRYLIKTRGQQVTLSCSPISGHRSVSWYQQTPGQGLQFLFEYFSETQRNKGNFPGRFSGRQFSNSRSEMNVSTLELGDSALYLCASSLLQTPPDEQFFGPGTRLTVL.

The DNA for the CDR3 is TGTGCCAGCAGCCAAGGGGGACAGGGCCTTGGCTACACCTTC. It codes for CASSQGGQGLGYTF. The chain links TRBV3-1 to TRBJ1-2; 9 nucleotides agree with TRBD1. The CDR3 sequence is 14 residues long. The germline V gene has CDR1 LGHDT and CDR2 YNNKEL (reference sequence). Germline trimming cut 1 base from V and 7 bases from J; bases unmatched to any gene: 4.

CDR3 in DNA: TGCAGTGCTAGAGATCTCTCCAGGTTGTATCAGCCCCAGCATTTT. It translates to CSARDLSRLYQPQHF. This rearrangement joins TRBV20-1 to TRBJ1-5, with D uncertain. Germline CDR1 DFQATT, CDR2 SNEGSKA (reference sequence). CDR3 length: 15 residues. The V end lost 0 bases, the J end lost 5 bases, and 14 bases lay between the germline ends.

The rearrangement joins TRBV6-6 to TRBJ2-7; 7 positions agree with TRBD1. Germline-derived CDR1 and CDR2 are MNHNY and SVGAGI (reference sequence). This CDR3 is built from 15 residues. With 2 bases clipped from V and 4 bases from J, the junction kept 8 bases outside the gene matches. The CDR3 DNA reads TGTGCCAGCAGTTACGACAGGGTTAAGGGTTACGAGCAGTACTTC. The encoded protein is CASSYDRVKGYEQYF.

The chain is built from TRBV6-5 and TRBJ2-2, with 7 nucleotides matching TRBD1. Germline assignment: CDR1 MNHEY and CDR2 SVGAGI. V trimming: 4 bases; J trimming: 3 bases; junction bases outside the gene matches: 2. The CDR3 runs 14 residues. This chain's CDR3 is CASSSGQYTGELFF. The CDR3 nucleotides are TGTGCCAGCAGTTCGGGACAGTACACCGGGGAGCTGTTTTTT.

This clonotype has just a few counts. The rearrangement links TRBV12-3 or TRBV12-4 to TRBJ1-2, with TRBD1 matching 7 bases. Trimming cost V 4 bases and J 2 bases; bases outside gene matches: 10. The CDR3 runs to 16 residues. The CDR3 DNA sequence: TGTGCCAGCAGTTCCGGGACAGAACCGCAGAACTATGGCTACACCTTC. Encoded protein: CASSSGTEPQNYGYTF.

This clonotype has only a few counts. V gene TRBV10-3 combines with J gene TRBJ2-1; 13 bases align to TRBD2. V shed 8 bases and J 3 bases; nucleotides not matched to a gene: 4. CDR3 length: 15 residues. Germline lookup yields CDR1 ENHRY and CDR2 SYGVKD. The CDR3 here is CAIRTSGGDYNEQFF. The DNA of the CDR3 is TGTGCCATCCGAACTAGCGGGGGGGACTACAATGAGCAGTTCTTC.

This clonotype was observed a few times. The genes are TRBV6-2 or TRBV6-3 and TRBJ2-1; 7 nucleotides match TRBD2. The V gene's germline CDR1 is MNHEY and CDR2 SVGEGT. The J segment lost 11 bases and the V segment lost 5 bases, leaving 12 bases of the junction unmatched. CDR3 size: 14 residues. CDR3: CASSPPGLPDQQFF. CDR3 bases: TGTGCCAGCAGTCCACCGGGACTACCCGATCAGCAGTTCTTC.

The CDR3 loop reads CASSQQISRQYF. In DNA, the CDR3 is TGTGCCAGCAGCCAACAGATCAGCCGGCAGTACTTC. This sequence joins TRBV3-1 and TRBJ2-7; D is unresolved. Per the germline V gene, CDR1 is LGHDT and CDR2 is YNNKEL (reference sequence). The CDR3 is 12 residues long. V lost 2 bases and J lost 9, with 11 bases in between.

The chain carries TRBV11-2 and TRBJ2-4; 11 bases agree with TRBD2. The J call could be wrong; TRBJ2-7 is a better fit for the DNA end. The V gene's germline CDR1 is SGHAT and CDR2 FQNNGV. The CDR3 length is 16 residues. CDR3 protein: CASSYDLAGGNHEQYF. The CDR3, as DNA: TGTGCCAGCAGCTACGATCTAGCGGGAGGTAACCACGAGCAGTACTTC.

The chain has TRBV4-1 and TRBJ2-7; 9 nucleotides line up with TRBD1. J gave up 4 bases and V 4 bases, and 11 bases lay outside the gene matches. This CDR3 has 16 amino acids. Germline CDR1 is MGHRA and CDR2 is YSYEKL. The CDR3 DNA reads TGCGCCAGCAGCCTCTCCGGGACAGGGACTAATTACGAGCAGTACTTC. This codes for CASSLSGTGTNYEQYF.

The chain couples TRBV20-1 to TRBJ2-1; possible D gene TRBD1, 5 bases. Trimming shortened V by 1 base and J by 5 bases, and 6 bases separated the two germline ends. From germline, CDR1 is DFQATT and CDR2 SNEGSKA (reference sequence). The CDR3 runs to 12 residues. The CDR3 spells CSARGQHNEQFF. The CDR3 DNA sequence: TGCAGTGCTAGAGGACAGCACAATGAGCAGTTCTTC.

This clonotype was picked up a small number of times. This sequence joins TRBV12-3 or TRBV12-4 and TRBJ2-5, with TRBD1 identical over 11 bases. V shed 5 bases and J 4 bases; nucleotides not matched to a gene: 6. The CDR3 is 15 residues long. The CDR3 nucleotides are TGTGCCAGCAGTATCGGGGGACAGGGGGGAGAGACCCAGTACTTC. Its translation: CASSIGGQGGETQYF.

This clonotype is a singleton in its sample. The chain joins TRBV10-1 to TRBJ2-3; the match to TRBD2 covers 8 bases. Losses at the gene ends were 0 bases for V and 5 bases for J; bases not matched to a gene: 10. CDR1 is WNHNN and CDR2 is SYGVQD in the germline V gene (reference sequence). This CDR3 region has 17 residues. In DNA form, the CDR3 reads TGCGCCAGCAGTGAGTCGAAGGTTGCGGGGGGCCGAGATACGCAGTATTTT. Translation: CASSESKVAGGRDTQYF.

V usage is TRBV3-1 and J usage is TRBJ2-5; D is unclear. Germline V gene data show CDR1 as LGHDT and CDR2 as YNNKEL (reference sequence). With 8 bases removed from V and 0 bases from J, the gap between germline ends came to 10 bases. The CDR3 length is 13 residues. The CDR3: CASLRHNQETQYF. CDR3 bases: TGTGCCAGCCTCCGACATAACCAAGAGACCCAGTACTTC.

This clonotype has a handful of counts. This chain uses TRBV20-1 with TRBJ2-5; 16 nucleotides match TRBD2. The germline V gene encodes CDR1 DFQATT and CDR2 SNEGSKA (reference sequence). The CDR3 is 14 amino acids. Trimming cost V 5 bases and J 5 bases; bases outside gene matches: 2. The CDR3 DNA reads TGCAGTGCTTTGGGACTAGCGGGAGGGGAGACCCAGTACTTC. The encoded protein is CSALGLAGGETQYF.

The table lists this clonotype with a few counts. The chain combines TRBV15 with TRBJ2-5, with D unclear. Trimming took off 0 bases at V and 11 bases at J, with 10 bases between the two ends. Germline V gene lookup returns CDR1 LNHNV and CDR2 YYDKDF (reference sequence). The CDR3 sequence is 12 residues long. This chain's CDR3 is CATSRERTLQYF. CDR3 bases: TGTGCCACCAGCAGAGAAAGGACCTTGCAGTACTTC.

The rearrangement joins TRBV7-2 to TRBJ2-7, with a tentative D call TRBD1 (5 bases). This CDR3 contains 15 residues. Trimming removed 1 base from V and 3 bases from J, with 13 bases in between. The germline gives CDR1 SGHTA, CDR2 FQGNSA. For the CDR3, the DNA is TGTGCCAGCAGCTTAGTCGATCAGGGCATCTACGAGCAGTACTTC. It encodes CASSLVDQGIYEQYF.

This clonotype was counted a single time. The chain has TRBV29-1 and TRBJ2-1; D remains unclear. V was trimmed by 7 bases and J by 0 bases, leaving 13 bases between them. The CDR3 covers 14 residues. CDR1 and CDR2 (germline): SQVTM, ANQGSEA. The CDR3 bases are TGCAGCGCCGATGTTCATAGCTCCTACAATGAGCAGTTCTTC. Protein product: CSADVHSSYNEQFF.

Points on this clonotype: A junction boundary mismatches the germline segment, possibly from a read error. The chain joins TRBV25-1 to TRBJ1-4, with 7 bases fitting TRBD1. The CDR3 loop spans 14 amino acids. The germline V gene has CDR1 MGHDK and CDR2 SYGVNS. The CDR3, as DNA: TGTGCCAGCAGGGAGACAGGGATGGATGAAAAACTGTTTTTC. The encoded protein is CASRETGMDEKLFF. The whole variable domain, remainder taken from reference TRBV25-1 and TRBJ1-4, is EADIYQTPRYLVIGTGKKITLECSQTMGHDKMYWYQQDPGMELHLIHYSYGVNSTEKGDLSSESTVSRIRTEHFPLTLESARPSHTSQYLCASRETGMDEKLFFGSGTQLSVL.

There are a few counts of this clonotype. The CDR3 region is CASRQRGGEYNEQFF. In nucleotides, the CDR3 is TGTGCCAGCAGGCAACGGGGGGGCGAATACAATGAGCAGTTCTTC. V is TRBV7-2 and J is TRBJ2-1, with 8 bases lining up with TRBD2. The V segment lost 6 bases and the J segment 4 bases; nucleotides outside the gene matches: 8. In germline, CDR1 is SGHTA, CDR2 FQGNSA. The CDR3 loop spans 15 amino acids.

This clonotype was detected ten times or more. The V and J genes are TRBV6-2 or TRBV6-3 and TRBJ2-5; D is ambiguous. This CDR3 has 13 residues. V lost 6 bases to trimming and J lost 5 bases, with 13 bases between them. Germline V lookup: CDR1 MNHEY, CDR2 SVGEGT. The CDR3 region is CASRLGLQETQYF. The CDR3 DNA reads TGTGCCAGCAGACTTGGCCTCCAGGAGACCCAGTACTTC.

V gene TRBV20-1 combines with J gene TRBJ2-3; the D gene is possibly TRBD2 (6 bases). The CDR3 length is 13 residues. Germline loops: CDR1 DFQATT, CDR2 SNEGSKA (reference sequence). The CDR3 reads CTVPRENTDTQYF. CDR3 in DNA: TGCACCGTCCCGCGGGAAAACACAGATACGCAGTATTTT.